The T cell receptor beta chain described here comes from a study of blood T cell repertoires in COVID-19. Across the study: Acute and convalescent COVID-19 specimens originated in the United States, Italy and Spain. T cells, B-cell-depleted T cells, or PBMCs supplied cDNA or gDNA.

As processed by the authors: Estimation of nucleated cell counts relied on the amplification of reference gene primers. Only in-frame clones appear in the TCRdb table, and some are missing; sequencing was by immunoSEQ multiplex PCR. V, J and clone size reflect that table, while D and trimming were determined from the DNA. Among approximately 260,000 clones listed, around 90% were seen once. The CDR3 is 14 amino acids. The germline CDR1 and CDR2 sequences are LNHDA and SQIVND (reference sequence). Between the trimmed V and J ends, which lost 6 bases and 3 bases, there was a span of 13 bases. The chain uses TRBV19 and TRBJ2-3, with a weak D call TRBD1 (5 bases). This clonotype was sampled from a man aged 55-75 years who had recovered from COVID-19. Source material: peripheral blood. The DNA for the CDR3 is TGTGCCAGTAGGCCCGACAGTCCAACAGATACGCAGTATTTT. Amino acids: CASRPDSPTDTQYF.